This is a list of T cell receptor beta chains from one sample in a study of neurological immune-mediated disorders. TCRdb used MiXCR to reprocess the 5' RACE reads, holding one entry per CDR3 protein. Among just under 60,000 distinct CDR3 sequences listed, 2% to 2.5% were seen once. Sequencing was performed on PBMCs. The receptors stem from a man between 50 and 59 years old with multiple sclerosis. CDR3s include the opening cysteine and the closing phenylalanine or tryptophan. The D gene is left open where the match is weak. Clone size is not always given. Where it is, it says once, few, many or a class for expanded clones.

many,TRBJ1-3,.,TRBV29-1,TGCAGCGTTGAGGTCCCGGGACCTTGGACAGGAAACACCATATATTTT,CSVEVPGPWTGNTIYF
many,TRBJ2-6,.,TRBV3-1,TGTGCCAGCAGCCCAGCAGCCTCTGGGGCCAACGTCCTGACTTTC,CASSPAASGANVLTF
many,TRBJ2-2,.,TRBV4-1,TGCGCCAGCAGCTACCCAGGCCGCACCGGGGAGCTGTTTTTT,CASSYPGRTGELFF
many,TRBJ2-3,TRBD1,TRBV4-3,TGCGCCAGCAGCCCCCGGGACAGGGGGTCAGAAGATACGCAGTATTTT,CASSPRDRGSEDTQYF
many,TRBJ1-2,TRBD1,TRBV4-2,TGTGCCAGCAGCCAACAGGGGGTGGAGGGAGCCCTCTATGGCTACACCTTC,CASSQQGVEGALYGYTF
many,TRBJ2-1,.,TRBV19,TGTGCCAGTAGTATAACAGGGCAAAATGAGCAGTTCTTC,CASSITGQNEQFF
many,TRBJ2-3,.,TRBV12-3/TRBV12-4,TGTGCCAACAGTTTTCAGGGGCTCGGAGATACGCAGTATTTT,CANSFQGLGDTQYF
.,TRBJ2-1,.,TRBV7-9,TGTGCCAGCAGCTCCTCCCTTAGGGACAACAATGAGCAGTTCTTC,CASSSSLRDNNEQFF
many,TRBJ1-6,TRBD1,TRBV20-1,TGCAGTGCTAGTCTTACTGGACAGGGGAGTTCACCCCTCCACTTT,CSASLTGQGSSPLHF
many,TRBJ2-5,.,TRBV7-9,TGTGCCAGCAGCCCGGAAATCGGTTTGGGGGAGACCCAGTACTTC,CASSPEIGLGETQYF
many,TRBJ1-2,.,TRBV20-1,TGCAGTGCTAGCCTAGGGGGCTATGGCTACACCTTC,CSASLGGYGYTF
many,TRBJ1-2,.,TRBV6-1,TGTGCCACCCCCGGCGGGATTATCTATGGCTACACCTTC,CATPGGIIYGYTF
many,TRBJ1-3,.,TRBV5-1,TGCGCCAGCAGCTTGGCTGGGTACGGAAACACCATATATTTT,CASSLAGYGNTIYF
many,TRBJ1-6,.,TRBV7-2,TGTGCCAGCAGCTTAGGACAGGTCCAATCACCCCTCCACTTT,CASSLGQVQSPLHF
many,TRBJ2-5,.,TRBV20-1,TGCAGTGCTAGAGACTGGACAATAAAAGAGACCCAGTACTTC,CSARDWTIKETQYF
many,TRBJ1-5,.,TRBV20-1,TGCAGTGCTAGCCCAGGATACAATCAGCCCCAGCATTTT,CSASPGYNQPQHF
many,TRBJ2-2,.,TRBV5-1,TGCGCCAGCAGCTTGAAGGGCAACACCGGGGAGCTGTTTTTT,CASSLKGNTGELFF
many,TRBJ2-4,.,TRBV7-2,TGTGCCAGCAGCTTAGGAATGGCTGGAGGAGCCAAAAACATTCAGTACTTC,CASSLGMAGGAKNIQYF
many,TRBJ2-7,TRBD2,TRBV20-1,TGCAGCTTCACCTCTCCTAGCGGATACGAGCAGTACTTC,CSFTSPSGYEQYF
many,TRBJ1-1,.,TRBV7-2,TGTGCCAGCAGCCCCCAGGGGAGGGTAGGGACTGAAGCTTTCTTT,CASSPQGRVGTEAFF
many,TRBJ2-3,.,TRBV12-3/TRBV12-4,TGTGCCAGCAGTTTAAGTTTGGGCACCGATACGCAGTATTTT,CASSLSLGTDTQYF
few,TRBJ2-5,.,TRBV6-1,TGTGCCAGCAGTGAGGGACAACCGGACCAAGAGACCCAGTACTTC,CASSEGQPDQETQYF
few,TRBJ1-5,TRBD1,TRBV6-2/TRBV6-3,TGTGCCAGCAGTTACGGACAGGGGGGCTTTGGCAATCAGCCCCAGCATTTT,CASSYGQGGFGNQPQHF
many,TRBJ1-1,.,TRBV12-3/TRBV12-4,TGTGCCAGCAGTTGGACAAGGGTGAACACTGAAGCTTTCTTT,CASSWTRVNTEAFF
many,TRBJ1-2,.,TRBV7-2,TGTGCCAGCAGCTTAGGCCAGGTCGGGGGCTACACCTTC,CASSLGQVGGYTF
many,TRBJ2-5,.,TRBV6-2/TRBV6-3,TGTGCCAGCAGACATACCTGGACCCATTTCCAAGAGACCCAGTACTTC,CASRHTWTHFQETQYF
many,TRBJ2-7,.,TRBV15,TGTGCCACCAGCACCAGACAGATATACGAGCAGTACTTC,CATSTRQIYEQYF
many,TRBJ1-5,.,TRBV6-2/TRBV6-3,TGTGCCAGCAGCCCAAGGGGCGATCAGCCCCAGCATTTT,CASSPRGDQPQHF
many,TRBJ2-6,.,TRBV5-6,TGTGCCAGCAGCTTGGGGCAGCCCTCTGGGGCCAACGTCCTGACTTTC,CASSLGQPSGANVLTF
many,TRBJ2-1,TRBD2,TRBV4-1,TGCGCCAGCAGCCAAGAATGGTCGGGGGGGCCCTACAATGAGCAGTTCTTC,CASSQEWSGGPYNEQFF
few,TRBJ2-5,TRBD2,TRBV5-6,TGTGCCAGCAGCCCAGGGACTAGCTCAGAGACCCAGTACTTC,CASSPGTSSETQYF